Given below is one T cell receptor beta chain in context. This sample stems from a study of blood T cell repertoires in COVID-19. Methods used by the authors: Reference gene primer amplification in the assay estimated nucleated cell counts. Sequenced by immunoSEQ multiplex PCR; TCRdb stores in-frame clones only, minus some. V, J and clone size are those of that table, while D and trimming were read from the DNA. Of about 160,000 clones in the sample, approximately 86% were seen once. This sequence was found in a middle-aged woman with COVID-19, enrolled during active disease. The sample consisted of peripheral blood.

Here the CDR3 reads CASTPGQGFDQPQHF. The CDR3 DNA reads TGTGCCAGTACTCCGGGACAGGGGTTTGATCAGCCCCAGCATTTT. The chain is built from TRBV19 and TRBJ1-5, with 10 nucleotides matching TRBD1. V was clipped by 7 bases and J by 5 bases; unmatched bases: 8. The germline CDR1 and CDR2 sequences are LNHDA and SQIVND (reference sequence). The CDR3 has 15 amino acids.